This TCR beta chain originates from a study of breast tumors, draining lymph nodes, adjacent tissues. From the multiplex PCR reads, TCRdb called clonotypes with MiXCR, one entry per CDR3 protein. The table records approximately 130,000 distinct CDR3 sequences, about 20% of them present only once. Many counts were recorded for this clonotype. Its antigen is currently unknown. Germline CDR1 is MNHNY and CDR2 is SVGAGI (reference sequence). V was trimmed by 7 bases and J by 2 bases, leaving 11 bases between them. This CDR3 region has 13 residues. The lymph nodes were axillary draining lymph nodes from breast cancer patients. Overall study findings and caveats: Tumor repertoires ranked between lymph nodes and nontumor tissue in diversity, with V and J gene preferences. The lymph node origin of tumor T cells was framed as consistent with a hypothesis, not demonstrated. Most tumor T cells seemingly derive from lymph node, then expand in tumor. Compared with basal-like, luminal-like tumors shared significantly more repertoire with nontumor tissue.

The specimen was axillary lymph node tissue. The sequence derives from a female donor with breast cancer. Some clones in this sample may be carry-over from other donors' samples. The chain carries TRBV6-6 and TRBJ1-2; possible D gene TRBD1, 6 bases. The CDR3 region has the DNA TGTGCCAGCACCCGACAGGAGAACTATGGCTACACCTTC. This codes for CASTRQENYGYTF.